The clone carrying this T cell receptor beta chain appeared a few times. What it binds is unknown. The study enrolled patients aged 18 to 65 with newly diagnosed hyperthyroidism of under 2 months' duration. These data belong to a study of T cells in Graves' hyperthyroidism and ophthalmopathy. Study-wide findings and caveats: The majority of expanded thyroid clonotypes above 0.001 also appeared in blood. Ophthalmopathy and stable hyperthyroidism were separated by a 13 V-J model. A median around 6.8 months before onset, the model predicted ophthalmopathy.

The TCR beta CDR3 regions underwent amplification using RNA transcripts as the source. First-round RT-PCR targeting the TCR CDR3 was performed with the HTBI primer set. TCRdb reprocessed the multiplex PCR reads with MiXCR, giving one entry per CDR3 protein. The sample lists about 590,000 distinct CDR3 sequences, around 14% seen once, with around 7.5% in the top ten. V shed 5 bases, J shed 0 bases, and the junction held 10 bases outside the gene matches. The CDR3 sequence is 18 residues long. Looked up from germline, CDR1 is MNHNS and CDR2 is SASEGT. The sequencing sample was made of blood. V usage is TRBV6-1 and J usage is TRBJ2-7; 13 bases align to TRBD2. The sequence was obtained from a woman younger than 45 with Graves' hyperthyroidism. The DNA for the CDR3 is TGTGCCAGCAGTCCGTGGACTAGCGGGAGTGGGAGCTCCTACGAGCAGTACTTC. Its protein is CASSPWTSGSGSSYEQYF.